This TCR beta chain was identified in a study of Ad26.COV2.S vaccination and SARS-CoV-2 variants. Study results and caveats: TCR breadth and depth analyses may have underestimated total T cell responses.

As concerns this clone: No antigen is known for it.

CDR1 is SGHAT, CDR2 FQNNGV, per germline. The CDR3 loop spans 12 amino acids. V lost 5 bases, J lost 4 bases, and 9 bases lay in between. Treatment defined: roughly 19 received Ad26.COV2.S at low or high dose, single or two shots; about 5 received placebo; per-sample allocation not given. On day 63 after the first injection, vaccine and placebo recipients gave samples. Cohort 1b enrolled adults aged 18-55 years in Boston. Expressing Wuhan-strain SARS-CoV-2 spike, an Ad26 vector served as the vaccine. Sequenced by immunoSEQ multiplex PCR; TCRdb stores in-frame clones only, minus some. The sample shows hundreds of thousands of clones, about 90% of them seen only once.

J is TRBJ2-7 and V is TRBV11-2; TRBD2 might be the D (6 bases). This clonotype was obtained from a person between 18 and 65 years old who received the Ad26.COV2.S COVID-19 vaccine or a placebo. The sequenced sample was peripheral blood, obtained in a trial of Ad26.COV2.S vaccine versus placebo. CDR3 in DNA: TGTGCCAGCAGCCGGGAGTTTTACGAGCAGTACTTC. It codes for CASSREFYEQYF.